This T cell receptor (beta chain) was found in a study of cytomegalovirus exposure and HLA in healthy donors. General observations from the study: A prior analysis recorded that most TCR beta V segments were productive about 87% or about 30% of the time. Most TCRs appeared rarely, but some public TCRs recurred in many donors. Published work reported that the classifier diagnosed cytomegalovirus status with high specificity and sensitivity.

This clone turned up a few times. The antigen remains unidentified. At the DNA level, this CDR3 is encoded by other sequences in the same sample as well. Per the germline V gene, CDR1 is MNHEY and CDR2 is SVGAGI. The CDR3 contains 12 residues. Trimming at V came to 9 bases and at J to 8 bases, leaving 5 bases not matched to a gene. Vbeta (60) and Jbeta (13) primers were used in the PCR. Generated by immunoSEQ multiplex PCR, the TCRdb table keeps only in-frame clones and is missing some. This sample yields around 70,000 clones, of which 62% are seen a single time; approximately 2.6% belongs to the top ten. Samples came from healthy bone marrow donors.

The origin of this receptor is a man aged 25 to 40 in good health and CMV-seronegative. The specimen was PBMCs. This rearrangement joins TRBV6-5 to TRBJ1-4; TRBD1 aligns across 8 bases. The CDR3 DNA is TGTGCCAGTGGACAGGGTCGGGAAAAACTGTTTTTT. This translates into CASGQGREKLFF.